Following are 27 T cell receptor beta chains from one sample sequenced in a study of tissue T cells after allogeneic stem cell transplantation. The repertoire was sequenced with immunoSEQ multiplex PCR; TCRdb's copy has only in-frame clones and lacks some. The sample records about 48,000 clones, over 65% being singletons. Sequences were obtained from sorted cells pooled from one or two spleens. The source of these receptors is a pool of C57BL/6 mice in good health.

Turning to this clone: The listed genes are named as in mouse. The sequence runs out 1 residue before the end of the CDR3; the remainder is reconstructed from the germline J gene. The rearrangement uses TRBV13-3 and TRBJ2-7; possible D gene TRBD2, 5 bases. This CDR3 is 13 amino acids long. Germline assignment: CDR1 NNHDY and CDR2 SYVADS. Trimming pared 4 bases from V and 4 bases from J, leaving 12 bases between. Partial CDR3 DNA: TGTGCCAGCAGTCCTGGACTTCTTTATGAACAGTAC. Amino acids: CASSPGLLYEQY. The complete CDR3 sequence is CASSPGLLYEQYF.

A remark on this clone: Here the gene names and germline are mouse. The DNA ends 1 residue before the CDR3 does, and the rest of the CDR3 is filled in from the germline J gene. The chain joins TRBV5 to TRBJ2-3; D ambiguous. The CDR3 spans 15 residues. The V end was cut by 0 bases, the J end by 0 bases, with 7 bases between. Germline V gene sequence: CDR1 LGHNA, CDR2 YNLKQL (reference sequence). The sequenced part of the CDR3 DNA is TGTGCCAGCAGCCAAGAGACAACTAGTGCAGAAACGCTGTAT. Its translation is CASSQETTSAETLY. The complete CDR3 reads CASSQETTSAETLYF.

Regarding this clone: Gene and germline names: mouse. The sequenced fragment ends 1 residue before the CDR3 boundary, so the rest is inferred from the germline J gene. J is TRBJ2-7 and V is TRBV15; the match to TRBD2 covers 9 bases. Per the germline V gene, CDR1 is SGHND and CDR2 is FRSKSL. The CDR3 has 12 residues. V was pared by 6 bases and J by 6 bases, with 3 bases of the junction left unmatched. The part of the CDR3 DNA that was read is TGTGCCAGCAGCAGGACTGGGGTTGAACAGTAC. It encodes CASSRTGVEQY. The entire CDR3 protein reads CASSRTGVEQYF.

On this clone itself: Germline and genes here are mouse. The read terminates 1 residue before the CDR3 end, so the remaining end is supplied by the germline J gene. The chain has TRBV31 and TRBJ2-7, with 8 bases identical to TRBD2. The CDR3 has 13 residues. The germline V gene encodes CDR1 GKSSPN and CDR2 SITVG. J was trimmed by 5 bases and V by 0 bases; bases with no gene match: 3. Here the CDR3 reads CAWSLLGGHEQYF. The covered CDR3 bases are TGTGCCTGGAGTCTTCTGGGGGGTCATGAACAGTAC.

As to this clone: At one end the junction does not follow the germline gene, possibly because of a read error. Germline and genes here are mouse. The sequence runs out 1 residue before the end of the CDR3; the remainder is reconstructed from the germline J gene. This chain links TRBV13-2 with TRBJ2-3, with a tentative D call TRBD2 (7 bases). Germline CDR1 NNHNN, CDR2 SYGAGS (reference sequence). The CDR3 spans 14 residues. CDR3 DNA, as far as it was read: TGTGCCAGCGGTGATTCGGGGGGCGCAGAAGCGCTGTAT. Translation: CASGDSGGAEALY. The full CDR3 reads CASGDSGGAEALYF.

Points on this clone: Gene names denote mouse genes. The read stops 1 residue short of the end of the CDR3; the missing end is completed from the germline J gene. The chain recombines TRBV19 with TRBJ2-5; 8 nucleotides line up with TRBD2. Germline V lookup: CDR1 FNHDT, CDR2 SITEND (reference sequence). After removal of 0 bases from V and 2 bases from J, the junction contained 2 bases not matched to a gene. The CDR3 extends over 15 amino acids. The CDR3 is CASSIETGAQDTQYF. CDR3 DNA, as far as it was read: TGTGCCAGCAGTATAGAGACTGGGGCCCAAGACACCCAGTAC.

Points on this clone: The listed genes are named as in mouse. The DNA read from the CDR3 is TGTGCCAGCCGGGACAGGGGCAACCAGGCTCCGCTT. Protein product: CASRDRGNQAPL. The full CDR3 protein reads CASRDRGNQAPLF. The chain joins TRBV12-1 to TRBJ1-5; TRBD1 matches 10 bases. The missing CDR3 end, 1 residue past where the read stops, is filled in from the germline J gene. CDR1 and CDR2 from the germline V gene are SGHSN and HYEKVE. This CDR3 region has 13 residues. Trimming cost V 6 bases and J 3 bases; bases outside gene matches: 1. Full variable domain (remainder filled in from reference TRBV12-1 and TRBJ1-5): DSGVVQSPRHIIKEKGGRSVLTCIPISGHSNVVWYQQTLGKELKFLIQHYEKVERDKGFLPSRFSVQQFDDYHSEMNMSALELEDSAMYFCASRDRGNQAPLFGEGTRLSVL.

In the case of this clone: Mouse germline and gene names are used. The observed sequence ends 1 residue before the CDR3 terminus, with the missing tail filled in from the germline J gene. This chain links TRBV12-2 with TRBJ1-4; D unclear. Trimming shortened V by 0 bases and J by 2 bases, and 9 bases separated the two germline ends. The length of the CDR3 is 15 residues. Germline V CDR1 and CDR2: SGHLS, HYDKME. The DNA read from the CDR3 is TGTGCCAGCTCTCTCGAGAGACAATCCAACGAAAGATTATTT. Translating it yields CASSLERQSNERLF. In full, the CDR3 is CASSLERQSNERLFF.

A word on this clone: Any gene name here is a mouse gene name. The read halts 1 residue ahead of the CDR3 end, with the missing end drawn from the germline J gene. The J gene is TRBJ2-3, the V gene TRBV12-1; D possibly corresponds to TRBD2 (6 bases). Germline assignment: CDR1 SGHSN and CDR2 HYEKVE. The V gene lost 3 bases and the J gene lost 0 bases, with 9 bases spanning the gap. The CDR3 has 14 residues. CDR3 loop: CASSLGTSAETLYF. The CDR3 DNA, read in part, is TGTGCCAGCTCTTTGGGGACTAGTGCAGAAACGCTGTAT. Full variable domain (outside the CDR3, taken from reference TRBV12-1 and TRBJ2-3): DSGVVQSPRHIIKEKGGRSVLTCIPISGHSNVVWYQQTLGKELKFLIQHYEKVERDKGFLPSRFSVQQFDDYHSEMNMSALELEDSAMYFCASSLGTSAETLYFGSGTRLTVL.

About this clone itself: Gene names follow the mouse nomenclature. The sequence runs out 1 residue before the end of the CDR3; the remainder is reconstructed from the germline J gene. V usage is TRBV13-3 and J usage is TRBJ1-4; 9 nucleotides agree with TRBD1. CDR1 is NNHDY, CDR2 SYVADS, per germline. V was clipped by 4 bases and J by 3 bases; unmatched bases: 4. This CDR3 is 15 amino acids long. Partial CDR3 DNA: TGTGCCAGCAGTCCCGGGACAGGGACCAACGAAAGATTATTT. This sequence encodes CASSPGTGTNERLF. The CDR3 as a whole reads CASSPGTGTNERLFF.

About this clone: Gene labels here are mouse ones. CDR3 amino acids: CASGGLGGPDTGQLYF. The sequenced CDR3 bases are TGTGCCAGCGGAGGACTGGGGGGGCCAGACACCGGGCAGCTCTAC. The J gene is TRBJ2-2, the V gene TRBV13-2, with 13 nucleotides matching TRBD2. The read falls 1 residue short of the CDR3 end, and the missing part is taken from the germline J gene. With 5 bases clipped from V and 3 bases from J, the junction kept 4 bases outside the gene matches. The CDR3 is made up of 16 amino acids. Germline V gene data show CDR1 as NNHNN and CDR2 as SYGAGS (reference sequence).

For this clone: Mouse gene names apply. The sequence runs out 1 residue before the end of the CDR3; the remainder is reconstructed from the germline J gene. The chain couples TRBV3 to TRBJ2-3; 11 bases agree with TRBD1. The germline V gene has CDR1 SNHLY and CDR2 FYNGKV (reference sequence). V shed 1 base, J shed 6 bases, and the junction held 6 bases outside the gene matches. The CDR3 totals 16 residues. The CDR3 DNA, read in part, is TGTGCCAGCAGCTTAGGGCTTGGGACAGGGGGTGAAACGCTGTAT. Amino acid sequence: CASSLGLGTGGETLY. The whole CDR3 sequence reads CASSLGLGTGGETLYF.

To note about this clone: Gene names are mouse gene names. Sequencing ends 1 residue short of the CDR3 end; the germline J gene provides the rest. This chain uses TRBV22 with TRBJ2-7; the D call TRBD2 from the table was never checked on the DNA. TRBV22 is an annotated pseudogene. This CDR3 region has 14 residues. Here the CDR3 reads CASSFGGDSYEQYF. The sequenced part of the CDR3 DNA is TGTGCCAGCAGTTTTGGGGGGGACTCCTATGAACAGTAC.

As to this clone: All gene names here are mouse names. The missing CDR3 end, 1 residue past where the read stops, is filled in from the germline J gene. The rearrangement uses TRBV19 and TRBJ1-3, with D possibly TRBD1 on 5 matching bases. Trimming took 7 bases from V and 0 from J, leaving 5 bases between them. This CDR3 region has 12 residues. Germline V gene lookup returns CDR1 FNHDT and CDR2 SITEND (reference sequence). The CDR3 is CASGGSGNTLYF. CDR3 DNA, as far as it was read: TGTGCCAGCGGGGGTTCTGGAAATACGCTCTAT.

On this clone itself: Gene names denote mouse genes. Read sequence stops 1 residue before the CDR3 end, and the germline J gene provides the missing end. The V and J genes are TRBV19 and TRBJ2-1; D unresolved. CDR3 size: 14 residues. V was pared by 2 bases and J by 4 bases, with 10 bases between. CDR1 and CDR2 (germline): FNHDT, SITEND (reference sequence). The CDR3 reads CASSMRRGYAEQFF. The CDR3 DNA, read in part, is TGTGCCAGCAGTATGCGGAGAGGGTATGCTGAGCAGTTC.

On this clone: Mouse names are used for the genes. The DNA ends 1 residue before the CDR3 does, and the rest of the CDR3 is filled in from the germline J gene. The same CDR3 is also encoded by other DNA sequences in this sample. The chain has TRBV12-2 and TRBJ1-5, with D unresolved. V was pared by 0 bases and J by 1 base, with 6 bases between. The CDR3 loop spans 14 amino acids. Germline V gene lookup returns CDR1 SGHLS and CDR2 HYDKME. The CDR3 bases that were read are TGTGCCAGCTCTCTCGATAGGAACAACCAGGCTCCGCTT. Translating gives CASSLDRNNQAPL. The whole CDR3 protein is CASSLDRNNQAPLF. The full variable domain, in which reference TRBV12-2 and TRBJ1-5 provide the parts outside the CDR3, is NSGVVQSPRYIIKGKGERSILKCIPISGHLSVAWYQQTQGQELKFFIQHYDKMERDKGNLPSRFSVQQFDDYHSEMNMSALELEDSAVYFCASSLDRNNQAPLFGEGTRLSVL.

Concerning this clone: Germline and genes: mouse. The same CDR3 can be traced to other DNA sequences in this sample. CDR3 sequence: CASGDAGGANSDYTF. The CDR3 DNA, read in part, is TGTGCCAGCGGTGATGCGGGGGGCGCAAACTCCGACTACACC. The chain has TRBV13-2 and TRBJ1-2; possible D gene TRBD1, 6 bases. From the germline J gene comes the end of the CDR3, since the read stops 1 residue before it. The CDR3 has 15 residues. Looked up from germline, CDR1 is NNHNN and CDR2 is SYGAGS (reference sequence). Trimming took 0 bases from V and 0 from J, leaving 9 bases between them.

Points on this clone: Germline and genes here are mouse. The DNA ends 1 residue before the CDR3 does, and the rest of the CDR3 is filled in from the germline J gene. The V call is TRBV16, the J call TRBJ1-3; no clear D gene. The CDR3 sequence is 14 residues long. Trimming took 1 base from V and 2 from J, leaving 6 bases between them. CDR1 is SGHSA and CDR2 is FRNQAP in the germline V gene. CDR3 DNA, as far as it was read: TGTGCAAGCAGCTTAGGAGGGACTGGAAATACGCTCTAT. Its protein is CASSLGGTGNTLY. In full, the CDR3 is CASSLGGTGNTLYF. Supplemented by reference TRBV16 and TRBJ1-3, the full variable domain reads NAGVIQTPRHKVTGKGQEATLWCEPISGHSAVFWYRQTIVQGLEFLTYFRNQAPIDDSGMPKERFSAQMPNQSHSTLKIQSTQPQDSAVYLCASSLGGTGNTLYFGEGSRLIVV.

Concerning this clone: All gene names here are mouse names. The read gets to within 1 residue of the CDR3 end, and the germline J gene fills in the rest. The V gene is TRBV26, the J gene TRBJ1-2; D may be TRBD1 (6 bases). CDR3 length equals 15 residues. Germline V CDR1 and CDR2: KGHPV, FQNQEV (reference sequence). The germline V and J ends were trimmed by 4 bases and 0 bases, with 12 bases remaining between them. The CDR3 protein is CASSPDRPANSDYTF. The CDR3 bases that were read are TGTGCCAGCAGTCCCGACAGGCCGGCAAACTCCGACTACACC.

Worth noting for this clone: Any gene name here is a mouse gene name. The read stops 1 residue short of the end of the CDR3; the missing end is completed from the germline J gene. The rearrangement joins TRBV15 to TRBJ2-4; D is possibly TRBD1 (6 bases). Trimming shortened V by 2 bases and J by 1 base, and 7 bases separated the two germline ends. The CDR3 extends over 14 amino acids. The germline CDR1 and CDR2 sequences are SGHND and FRSKSL. The CDR3 reads CASSLQGRQNTLYF. The part of the CDR3 DNA that was read is TGTGCCAGCAGTTTACAGGGGCGTCAAAACACCTTGTAC. The variable domain in full, completed from reference TRBV15 and TRBJ2-4, reads DAGVTQTPRHEVAEKGQTIILKCEPVSGHNDLFWYRQTKIQGLELLSYFRSKSLMEDGGAFKDRFKAEMLNSSFSTLKIQPTEPKDSAVYLCASSLQGRQNTLYFGAGTRLSVL.

A note on this clone: Gene names are the mouse ones. With the read ending 1 residue before the CDR3 end, the germline J gene is used to fill in that end. V gene TRBV13-2 combines with J gene TRBJ2-5, with a tentative D call TRBD2 (5 bases). The CDR3 consists of 15 residues. Trimming removed 0 bases at V and 0 bases at J, with 8 bases between. CDR1 is NNHNN and CDR2 is SYGAGS in the germline V gene (reference sequence). The CDR3 spells CASGDAWENQDTQYF. The DNA read from the CDR3 is TGTGCCAGCGGTGATGCCTGGGAGAACCAAGACACCCAGTAC.

In the case of this clone: Mouse gene names apply. Read data end 1 residue before the CDR3 end; the end is taken from the germline J gene. The gene calls are TRBV13-3 and TRBJ2-1, with D perhaps TRBD1 or TRBD2 (5 bases each). The CDR3 sequence is 14 residues long. The V end lost 3 bases, the J end lost 4 bases, and 11 bases lay between the germline ends. Germline CDR1 and CDR2: NNHDY and SYVADS. Incomplete CDR3 DNA: TGTGCCAGCAGTGCCGGGACCGGGTATGCTGAGCAGTTC. It encodes CASSAGTGYAEQF. Given in full, the CDR3 is CASSAGTGYAEQFF.

With respect to this clone: Gene names and germline refer to mouse. The read terminates 1 residue ahead of where the CDR3 ends, so the germline J gene completes it. The rearrangement links TRBV24 to TRBJ1-3, with 11 bases that match TRBD1. This CDR3 contains 15 residues. In germline, CDR1 is KGHTA, CDR2 FRNEEI. J gave up 2 bases and V 6 bases, and 3 bases lay outside the gene matches. The CDR3 bases that were read are TGTGCCAGCAGCCGGGGACAGGGGGCTGGAAATACGCTCTAT. Translating it yields CASSRGQGAGNTLY. The full CDR3 protein reads CASSRGQGAGNTLYF.

Details on this clone: Genes here carry mouse names. The read is 1 residue too short to cover the CDR3 end, so that end is filled in from the germline J gene. The chain uses TRBV31 and TRBJ1-2; D may be TRBD1 (5 bases). Trimming left V 0 bases short and J 0 bases short, with 11 bases between. This CDR3 comprises 15 residues. Germline V gene sequence: CDR1 GKSSPN, CDR2 SITVG. The CDR3 bases that were read are TGTGCCTGGAGTCTAGACGGGGGGGCAAACTCCGACTACACC. This codes for CAWSLDGGANSDYT. The whole CDR3 protein is CAWSLDGGANSDYTF.

Regarding this clone: Mouse gene names apply. The read ends 1 residue before the CDR3 terminus; that terminus is restored from the germline J gene. This chain connects TRBV19 to TRBJ2-3; perhaps TRBD2 as D (5 bases). This CDR3 spans 13 amino acids. The germline V and J ends were trimmed by 3 bases and 1 base, with 6 bases remaining between them. Germline V lookup: CDR1 FNHDT, CDR2 SITEND (reference sequence). Incomplete CDR3 DNA: TGTGCCAGCAGTACCTGGGGTGCAGAAACGCTGTAT. Protein product: CASSTWGAETLY. The entire CDR3 protein reads CASSTWGAETLYF.

Notes on this clone: Gene names and germline refer to mouse. This CDR3 is CTCSAKGAGQAPLF. The sequenced CDR3 bases are TGCACCTGCAGTGCAAAGGGGGCGGGCCAGGCTCCGCTT. V and J are TRBV1 and TRBJ1-5, with 7 bases aligning to TRBD1. The CDR3 end is not reached by the read, which stops 1 residue before it; the germline J gene fills it in. Per germline, CDR1 NSQYPW and CDR2 LRSPGD (reference sequence). CDR3 length equals 14 residues. With 2 bases clipped from V and 6 bases from J, the junction kept 4 bases outside the gene matches. The entire variable domain, with the rest obtained from reference TRBV1 and TRBJ1-5, is as follows: VTLLEQNPRWRLVPRGQAVNLRCILKNSQYPWMSWYQQDLQKQLQWLFTLRSPGDKEVKSLPGADYLATRVTDTELRLQVANMSQGRTLYCTCSAKGAGQAPLFGEGTRLSVL.

About this clone: Gene names are mouse gene names. The read halts 1 residue ahead of the CDR3 end, with the missing end drawn from the germline J gene. The V call is TRBV26, the J call TRBJ2-4, with D unclear. V lost 2 bases to trimming and J lost 2 bases, with 5 bases between them. This CDR3 is built from 13 residues. Per germline, CDR1 KGHPV and CDR2 FQNQEV (reference sequence). The CDR3: CASSLGNQNTLYF. The DNA read from the CDR3 is TGTGCCAGCAGTCTGGGGAATCAAAACACCTTGTAC.